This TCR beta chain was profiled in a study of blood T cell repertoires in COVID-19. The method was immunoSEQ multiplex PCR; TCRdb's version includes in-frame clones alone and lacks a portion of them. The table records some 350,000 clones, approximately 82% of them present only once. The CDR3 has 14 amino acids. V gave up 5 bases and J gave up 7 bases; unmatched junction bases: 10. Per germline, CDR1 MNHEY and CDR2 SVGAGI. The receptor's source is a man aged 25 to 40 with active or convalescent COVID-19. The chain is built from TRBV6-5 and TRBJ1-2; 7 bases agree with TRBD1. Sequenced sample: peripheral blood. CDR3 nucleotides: TGTGCCAGCAGTCGACGACAGGGATTATCTGGCTACACCTTC. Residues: CASSRRQGLSGYTF.